This T cell receptor (beta chain) was sequenced in a study of beta chain features in type 1 diabetes. This CDR3 comprises 16 residues. The V segment lost 10 bases and the J segment 3 bases; nucleotides outside the gene matches: 13. Germline V CDR1 and CDR2: ENHRY, SYGVKD. This clone showed up just a few times. The isolated RNA, all of it, was reverse transcribed, so expressed TCRB transcripts were what got sequenced. Sequencing used immunoSEQ multiplex PCR; TCRdb keeps in-frame clones, though not all of them. The table includes 680,000 or so clones, less than 20% detected once. The sample was naive CD4+ T cells from blood. This TCR was sampled from a man between 18 and 35 years old in good health. The rearrangement links TRBV10-3 to TRBJ2-7, with TRBD1 matching over 12 bases. Written as DNA, the CDR3 is TGTGCCACAGGGACAGGGGGCATAGGGACTATCTACGAGCAGTACTTC. It yields the protein CATGTGGIGTIYEQYF.